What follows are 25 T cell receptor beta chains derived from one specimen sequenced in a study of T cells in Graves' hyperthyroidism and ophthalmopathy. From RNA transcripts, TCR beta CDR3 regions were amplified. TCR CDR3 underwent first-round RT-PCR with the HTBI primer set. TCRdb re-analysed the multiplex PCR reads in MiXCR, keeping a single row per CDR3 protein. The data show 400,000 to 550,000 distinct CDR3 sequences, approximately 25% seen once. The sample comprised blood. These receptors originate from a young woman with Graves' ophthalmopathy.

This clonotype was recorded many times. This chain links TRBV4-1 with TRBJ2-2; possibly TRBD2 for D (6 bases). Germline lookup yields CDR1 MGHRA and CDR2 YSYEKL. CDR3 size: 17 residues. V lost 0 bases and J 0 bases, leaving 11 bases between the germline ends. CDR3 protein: CASSQDKERANTGELFF. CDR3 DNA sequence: TGCGCCAGCAGCCAAGATAAGGAGCGGGCGAACACCGGGGAGCTGTTTTTT.

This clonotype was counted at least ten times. The CDR3 region has the DNA TGCGCCAGCAGCTTGGGGACTATATCCTACGAGCAGTACTTC. It codes for CASSLGTISYEQYF. The chain has TRBV5-1 and TRBJ2-7; perhaps TRBD2 as D (6 bases). This CDR3 has 14 amino acids. Trimming removed 0 bases at V and 1 base at J, with 8 bases between. In germline, CDR1 is SGHRS, CDR2 YFSETQ. The full variable domain, in which reference TRBV5-1 and TRBJ2-7 provide the parts outside the CDR3, is KAGVTQTPRYLIKTRGQQVTLSCSPISGHRSVSWYQQTPGQGLQFLFEYFSETQRNKGNFPGRFSGRQFSNSRSEMNVSTLELGDSALYLCASSLGTISYEQYFGPGTRLTVT.

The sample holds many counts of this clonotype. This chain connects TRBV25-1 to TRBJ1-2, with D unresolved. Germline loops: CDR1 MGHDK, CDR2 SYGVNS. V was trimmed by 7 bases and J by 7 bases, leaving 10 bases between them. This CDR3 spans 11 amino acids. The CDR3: CASMGEFGYTF. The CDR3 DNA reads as TGTGCCAGCATGGGTGAATTTGGCTACACCTTC.

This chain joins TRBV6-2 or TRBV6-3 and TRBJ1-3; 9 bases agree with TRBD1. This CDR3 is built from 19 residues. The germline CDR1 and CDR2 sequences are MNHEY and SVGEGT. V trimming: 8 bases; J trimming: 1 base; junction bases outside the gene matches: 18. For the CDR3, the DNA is TGTGCCAGCGGGACCAACAGGGGGCGTCCTCCGAGGTCTGGAAACACCATATATTTT. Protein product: CASGTNRGRPPRSGNTIYF.

CDR3 in amino acids: CASSFKVAAPYEQYF. CDR3 DNA: TGTGCCAGCAGCTTTAAGGTAGCGGCTCCCTACGAGCAGTACTTC. V is TRBV7-2 and J is TRBJ2-7, with D possibly matching TRBD2 (6 bases). The germline V gene has CDR1 SGHTA and CDR2 FQGNSA. Trimming removed 3 bases from V and 2 bases from J, with 14 bases in between. The CDR3 extends over 15 amino acids.

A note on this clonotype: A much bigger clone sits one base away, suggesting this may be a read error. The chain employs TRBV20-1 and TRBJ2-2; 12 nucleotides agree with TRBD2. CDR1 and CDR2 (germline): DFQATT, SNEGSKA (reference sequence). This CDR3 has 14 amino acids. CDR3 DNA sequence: TGCAGTGCTGGACTAGCGGGGTTGAGCGGGGAGCTGTGTTTT. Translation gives CSAGLAGLSGELCF.

CDR3 coding DNA: TGTGCCAGCAGTTATGGGGGGGCTGGCTACACCTTC. This sequence encodes CASSYGGAGYTF. This rearrangement joins TRBV6-5 to TRBJ1-2, with D perhaps TRBD1 (6 bases). Trimming pared 3 bases from V and 7 bases from J, leaving 9 bases between. CDR1 and CDR2 from the germline V gene are MNHEY and SVGAGI. There are 12 residues in the CDR3.

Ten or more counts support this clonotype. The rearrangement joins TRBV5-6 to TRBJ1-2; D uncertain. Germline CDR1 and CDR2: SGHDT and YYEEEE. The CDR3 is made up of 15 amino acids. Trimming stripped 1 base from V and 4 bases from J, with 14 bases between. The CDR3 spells CASSLQSWQTYGYTF. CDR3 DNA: TGTGCCAGCAGCTTGCAATCGTGGCAGACCTATGGCTACACCTTC.

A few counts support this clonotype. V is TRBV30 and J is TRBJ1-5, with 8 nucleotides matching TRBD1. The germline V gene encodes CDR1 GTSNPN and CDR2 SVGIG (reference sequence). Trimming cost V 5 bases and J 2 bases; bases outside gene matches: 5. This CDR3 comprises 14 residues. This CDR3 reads CAWGRGLGNQPQHF. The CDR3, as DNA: TGTGCCTGGGGCAGGGGGCTGGGCAATCAGCCCCAGCATTTT.

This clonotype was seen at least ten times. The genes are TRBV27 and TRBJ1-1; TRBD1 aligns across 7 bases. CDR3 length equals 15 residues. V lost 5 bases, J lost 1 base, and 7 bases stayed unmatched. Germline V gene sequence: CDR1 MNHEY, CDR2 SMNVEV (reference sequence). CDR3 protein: CASSTTGAQNTEAFF. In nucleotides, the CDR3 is TGTGCCAGCAGTACTACAGGGGCCCAGAACACTGAAGCTTTCTTT.

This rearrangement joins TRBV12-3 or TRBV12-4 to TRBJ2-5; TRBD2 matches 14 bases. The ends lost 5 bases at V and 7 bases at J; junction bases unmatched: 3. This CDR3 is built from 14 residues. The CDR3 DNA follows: TGTGCCAGCAGTACGACTAGCGGGGGGGGGACCCAGTACTTC. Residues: CASSTTSGGGTQYF.

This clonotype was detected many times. For the CDR3, the DNA is TGTGCCAGCAGTTACGGGGGTGGAGGCAATCAGCCCCAGCATTTT. Translated, it gives CASSYGGGGNQPQHF. The chain couples TRBV6-5 to TRBJ1-5; tentatively, D is TRBD1 (5 bases). CDR1 and CDR2 from the germline V gene are MNHEY and SVGAGI. The CDR3 sequence is 15 residues long. V lost 2 bases and J 2 bases, leaving 10 bases between the germline ends.

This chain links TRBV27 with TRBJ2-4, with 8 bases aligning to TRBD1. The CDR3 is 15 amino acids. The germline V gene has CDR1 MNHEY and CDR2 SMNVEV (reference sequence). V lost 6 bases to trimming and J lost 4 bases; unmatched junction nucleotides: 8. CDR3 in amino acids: CASRSGGARKNIQYF. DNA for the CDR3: TGTGCCAGCAGGTCAGGGGGCGCGAGGAAAAACATTCAGTACTTC.

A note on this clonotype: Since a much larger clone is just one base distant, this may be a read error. The CDR3 DNA follows: TGCTCCAGCAGCTTGGAGATAGGACAGGGAATCTCTGGAAACACCATATATTTT. Translated: CSSSLEIGQGISGNTIYF. The rearrangement links TRBV5-1 to TRBJ1-3, with 8 bases aligning to TRBD1. This CDR3 contains 18 residues. Germline CDR1 SGHRS, CDR2 YFSETQ. The whole variable domain, remainder taken from reference TRBV5-1 and TRBJ1-3, is KAGVTQTPRYLIKTRGQQVTLSCSPISGHRSVSWYQQTPGQGLQFLFEYFSETQRNKGNFPGRFSGRQFSNSRSEMNVSTLELGDSALYLCSSSLEIGQGISGNTIYFGEGSWLTVV.

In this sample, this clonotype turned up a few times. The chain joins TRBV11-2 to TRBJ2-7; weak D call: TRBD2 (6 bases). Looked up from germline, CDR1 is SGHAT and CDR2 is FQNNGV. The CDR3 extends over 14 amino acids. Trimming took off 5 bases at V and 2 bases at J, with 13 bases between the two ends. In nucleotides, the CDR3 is TGTGCCAGCAGCCCCGGGACTGTCGCCTACGAGCAGTACTTC. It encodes CASSPGTVAYEQYF.

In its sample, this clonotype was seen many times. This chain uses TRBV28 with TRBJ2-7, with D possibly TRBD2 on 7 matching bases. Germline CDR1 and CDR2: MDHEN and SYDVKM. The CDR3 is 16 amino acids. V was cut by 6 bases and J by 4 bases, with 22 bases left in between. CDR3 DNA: TGTGCCAGCAGCCCAATGGGGGGGGACACAAATTACGAGCAGTACTTC. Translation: CASSPMGGDTNYEQYF.

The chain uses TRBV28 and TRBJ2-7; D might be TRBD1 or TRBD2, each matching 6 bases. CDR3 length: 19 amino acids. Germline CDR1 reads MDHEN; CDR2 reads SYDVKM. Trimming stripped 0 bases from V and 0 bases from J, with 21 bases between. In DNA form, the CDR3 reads TGTGCCAGCAGTTTATGGGGTTTCGGGGGCGGACGGAGCTCCTACGAGCAGTACTTC. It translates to CASSLWGFGGGRSSYEQYF. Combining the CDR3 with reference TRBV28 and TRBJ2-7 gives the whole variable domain DVKVTQSSRYLVKRTGEKVFLECVQDMDHENMFWYRQDPGLGLRLIYFSYDVKMKEKGDIPEGYSVSREKKERFSLILESASTNQTSMYLCASSLWGFGGGRSSYEQYFGPGTRLTVT.

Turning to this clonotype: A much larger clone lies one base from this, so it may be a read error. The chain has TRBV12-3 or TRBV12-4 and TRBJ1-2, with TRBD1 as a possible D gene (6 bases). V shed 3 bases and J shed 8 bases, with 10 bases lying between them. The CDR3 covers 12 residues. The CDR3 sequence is CASSLRGKGYTF. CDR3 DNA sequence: TGTGCCAGCAGTTTGAGGGGGAAGGGCTACACCTTC.

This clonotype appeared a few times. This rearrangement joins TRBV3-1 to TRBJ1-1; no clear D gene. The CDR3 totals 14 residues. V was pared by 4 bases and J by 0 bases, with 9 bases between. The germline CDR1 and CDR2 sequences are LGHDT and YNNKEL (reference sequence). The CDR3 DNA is TGTGCCAGCAGCCTTCGACCCCTGAACACTGAAGCTTTCTTT. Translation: CASSLRPLNTEAFF.

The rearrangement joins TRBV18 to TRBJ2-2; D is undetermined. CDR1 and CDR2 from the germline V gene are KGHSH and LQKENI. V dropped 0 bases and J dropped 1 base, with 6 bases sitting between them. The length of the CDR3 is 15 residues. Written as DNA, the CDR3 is TGTGCCAGCTCACCACCTCTGATGAACACCGGGGAGCTGTTTTTT. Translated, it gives CASSPPLMNTGELFF. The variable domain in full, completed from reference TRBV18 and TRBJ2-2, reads NAGVMQNPRHLVRRRGQEARLRCSPMKGHSHVYWYRQLPEEGLKFMVYLQKENIIDESGMPKERFSAEFPKEGPSILRIQQVVRGDSAAYFCASSPPLMNTGELFFGEGSRLTVL.

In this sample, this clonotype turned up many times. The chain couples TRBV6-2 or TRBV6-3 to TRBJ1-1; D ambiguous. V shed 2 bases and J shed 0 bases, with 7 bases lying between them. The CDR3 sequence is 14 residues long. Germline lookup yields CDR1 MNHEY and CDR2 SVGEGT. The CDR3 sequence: CASSYGSMNTEAFF. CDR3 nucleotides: TGTGCCAGCAGTTACGGTAGCATGAACACTGAAGCTTTCTTT.

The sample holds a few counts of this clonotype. DNA for the CDR3: TGCAGTGCTAGAGGCGTACACACCGGGGAGCTGTTTTTT. This sequence encodes CSARGVHTGELFF. This chain uses TRBV20-1 with TRBJ2-2; D is unclear. The CDR3 loop spans 13 amino acids. CDR1 is DFQATT, CDR2 SNEGSKA, per germline (reference sequence). V gave up 1 base and J gave up 3 bases, with 6 bases separating them.

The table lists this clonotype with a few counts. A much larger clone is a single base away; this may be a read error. The CDR3 reads CAIRTDNQETKYF. The DNA of the CDR3 is TGTGCCATCAGAACTGACAACCAAGAGACCAAGTACTTC. The chain carries TRBV10-3 and TRBJ2-5; no reliable D call. This CDR3 has 13 residues. CDR1 and CDR2 (germline): ENHRY, SYGVKD.

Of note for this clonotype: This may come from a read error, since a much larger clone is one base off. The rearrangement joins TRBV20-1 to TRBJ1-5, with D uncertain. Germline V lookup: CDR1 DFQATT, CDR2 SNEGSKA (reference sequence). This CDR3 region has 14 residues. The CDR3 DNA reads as TGCAGTGCTAGATTACCCCTGGGAAATCAGCCCCATCATTTT. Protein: CSARLPLGNQPHHF.

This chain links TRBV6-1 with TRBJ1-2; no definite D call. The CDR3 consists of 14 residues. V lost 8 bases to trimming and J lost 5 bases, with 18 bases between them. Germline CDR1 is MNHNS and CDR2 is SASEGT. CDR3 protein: CASGGSLKKYGYTF. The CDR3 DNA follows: TGTGCCAGCGGCGGGTCCCTGAAAAAGTATGGCTACACCTTC.